A selection of T cell receptor beta chains follows, all from one sample in a study of shared T cell receptors in the human thymus. The table came from immunoSEQ multiplex PCR; TCRdb's copy has only in-frame clones and leaves some out. The data contain 700,000 or so clones, over 75% of them seen just once; the ten biggest clones take up roughly 0.01%. This sample also appeared in a second study, on human thymus T cells.

The specimen was thymocytes. The receptors shown here come from a girl under three years old with a congenital heart defect. Both conserved end residues are part of each CDR3. The D gene is left open where the match is weak. The listing skips clone size in some rows; elsewhere it reads once, few, many or a size class.

D: TRBD1
size: .
V: TRBV11-2
J: TRBJ1-3
DNA: TGTGCCAGCAGCTTAGACTTTGGGACAGGGGGTGGAAACACCATATATTTT
CDR3: CASSLDFGTGGGNTIYF

D: TRBD1
size: .
V: TRBV7-3
J: TRBJ1-2
DNA: TGTGCCAGCAGCTCCTCCGGGACAGGGAGGCCGGAACCCGATGGCTACACCTTC
CDR3: CASSSSGTGRPEPDGYTF

D: .
size: .
V: TRBV5-4
J: TRBJ2-7
DNA: TGTGCCAGCAGCTTGGACCCCGGGACTGCTACCTACGAGCAGTACTTC
CDR3: CASSLDPGTATYEQYF

D: .
size: once
V: TRBV6-1
J: TRBJ2-7
DNA: TGTGCCAGCAGTGATAAAATATTTGGGGTCGGGCAGGGGCCCTACGAGCAGTACTTC
CDR3: CASSDKIFGVGQGPYEQYF

D: .
size: .
V: TRBV4-2
J: TRBJ2-3
DNA: TGTGCCAGCAGCCAAGTTCGGGGGGCGGGACACCTAACAGATACGCAGTATTTT
CDR3: CASSQVRGAGHLTDTQYF

D: .
size: once
V: TRBV19
J: TRBJ1-3
DNA: TGTGCCAGCACACTCAGGGGACGTGGTGGAAACACCATATATTTT
CDR3: CASTLRGRGGNTIYF

D: .
size: .
V: TRBV4-1
J: TRBJ2-3
DNA: TGCGCCAGCAGCCTCCCAGGTCACACAGATACGCAGTATTTT
CDR3: CASSLPGHTDTQYF

D: TRBD1
size: .
V: TRBV4-2
J: TRBJ2-2
DNA: TGTGCCAGCAGCCAAGATAGATTGGGGACAGGGGATCTCAGGAACACCGGGGAGCTGTTTTTT
CDR3: CASSQDRLGTGDLRNTGELFF

D: .
size: .
V: TRBV5-4
J: TRBJ1-1
DNA: TGTGCCAGCAGCACTGTTGGGGGGACCACTGAAGCTTTCTTT
CDR3: CASSTVGGTTEAFF

D: .
size: .
V: TRBV19
J: TRBJ1-2
DNA: TGTGCCAGTAGACCGGGAGCTCCTAACTATGGCTACACCTTC
CDR3: CASRPGAPNYGYTF

D: TRBD1
size: .
V: TRBV6-1
J: TRBJ2-7
DNA: TGTGCCAGCAGGGAAGGACAGGGAGATTCCTACGAGCAGTACTTC
CDR3: CASREGQGDSYEQYF

D: TRBD1
size: .
V: TRBV19
J: TRBJ1-1
DNA: TGTGCCAGTAGTATAGGATATGACAGGGTAGACACTGAAGCTTTCTTT
CDR3: CASSIGYDRVDTEAFF

D: TRBD1
size: .
V: TRBV27
J: TRBJ1-2
DNA: TGTGCCAGCAAAGACAGGGGAAGAGGGTATGGCTACACCTTC
CDR3: CASKDRGRGYGYTF

D: TRBD1
size: .
V: TRBV6-1
J: TRBJ2-1
DNA: TGTGCCAGCAGTCGGGACAGGGGCTACAATGAGCAGTTCTTC
CDR3: CASSRDRGYNEQFF

D: TRBD1
size: .
V: TRBV7-9
J: TRBJ1-1
DNA: TGTGCCAGCAGCTCCCGGAAGCGACAGGGGAACACTGAAGCTTTCTTT
CDR3: CASSSRKRQGNTEAFF

D: TRBD1
size: few
V: TRBV6-1
J: TRBJ2-7
DNA: TGTGCCAGCAGCCAAAGGACAGGGCTCTCCTACGAGCAGTACTTC
CDR3: CASSQRTGLSYEQYF

D: TRBD2
size: .
V: TRBV11-1
J: TRBJ2-3
DNA: TGTGCCAGCAGCTTAGTTGGCGGGGGGGCCGGGACGCAGTATTTT
CDR3: CASSLVGGGAGTQYF

D: TRBD1
size: .
V: TRBV23-1
J: TRBJ1-4
DNA: TGCGCCAGCAGTCTAGGGACAGCAGACAATGAAAAACTGTTTTTT
CDR3: CASSLGTADNEKLFF

D: .
size: few
V: TRBV10-3
J: TRBJ1-5
DNA: TGTGCCATCAGTGAAGTAGACACGAGTCAGCCCCAGCATTTT
CDR3: CAISEVDTSQPQHF

D: .
size: .
V: TRBV21-1
J: TRBJ2-1
DNA: TGTGCCAGCAGCAAAGAAGGACTAGCGGGGGACAATGAGCAGTTCTTC
CDR3: CASSKEGLAGDNEQFF

D: TRBD2
size: few
V: TRBV2
J: TRBJ2-5
DNA: TGTGCCAGCAGACCGAACTGCGGGGGGGACCAAGAGACCCAGTACTTC
CDR3: CASRPNCGGDQETQYF

D: .
size: .
V: TRBV4-3
J: TRBJ1-2
DNA: TGCGCCAGCAGCCAAGAGAGGGTGGGGACTAACTATGGCTACACCTTC
CDR3: CASSQERVGTNYGYTF

D: .
size: .
V: TRBV14
J: TRBJ1-2
DNA: TGTGCCAGCAGCCAAGCCCCCGGGGCGGGGGAAAACTATGGCTACACCTTC
CDR3: CASSQAPGAGENYGYTF

D: .
size: .
V: TRBV10-3
J: TRBJ1-6
DNA: TGTGCCATCAGTGACGCAGGTCTGGATTCACCCCTCCACTTT
CDR3: CAISDAGLDSPLHF

D: .
size: once
V: TRBV11-2
J: TRBJ1-6
DNA: TGTGCCAGCAGCCCGTTGTCACCCCTCCACTTT
CDR3: CASSPLSPLHF

D: .
size: .
V: TRBV5-1
J: TRBJ1-1
DNA: TGCGCCAGCAGCTTCGCAGACATGAACACTGAAGCTTTCTTT
CDR3: CASSFADMNTEAFF

D: .
size: .
V: TRBV5-5
J: TRBJ2-7
DNA: TGTGCCAGCAGCTTGGCCCGAAATAAAGAGAGGACAGAGGAGCAGTACTTC
CDR3: CASSLARNKERTEEQYF

D: TRBD1
size: .
V: TRBV28
J: TRBJ1-5
DNA: TGTGCCAGCAGTTTAGGGACAGGGCTCAATCAGCCCCAGCATTTT
CDR3: CASSLGTGLNQPQHF

D: .
size: .
V: TRBV11-1
J: TRBJ1-2
DNA: TGTGCCAGCAGCTTGAGGCACGGGTATGGCTACACCTTC
CDR3: CASSLRHGYGYTF

D: .
size: .
V: TRBV7-6
J: TRBJ2-7
DNA: TGTGCCAGCAGCACCCACAGGGACGACCTGACGTTTCAGCAGTACTTC
CDR3: CASSTHRDDLTFQQYF

D: .
size: .
V: TRBV7-6
J: TRBJ2-1
DNA: TGTGCCAGCAGCTTAGCTTTAGCAGTTCCAGAGCAGTTCTTC
CDR3: CASSLALAVPEQFF

D: TRBD1
size: .
V: TRBV11-2
J: TRBJ1-2
DNA: TGTGCCAGCAGCTTATGGACAGGGGAGGGCTACACCTTC
CDR3: CASSLWTGEGYTF

D: .
size: .
V: TRBV5-4
J: TRBJ1-3
DNA: TGTGCCAGCAGCCTAGGAGCGGTGGACACCATATATTTT
CDR3: CASSLGAVDTIYF

D: .
size: .
V: TRBV4-1
J: TRBJ1-1
DNA: TGCGCCAGCAGCCAAGAGCGGGTCATGAACACTGAAGCTTTCTTT
CDR3: CASSQERVMNTEAFF

D: .
size: .
V: TRBV5-6
J: TRBJ2-7
DNA: TGTGCCAGCAGCTTGTTAACTTCCTACGAGCAGTACTTC
CDR3: CASSLLTSYEQYF

D: TRBD1
size: once
V: TRBV18
J: TRBJ1-4
DNA: TGTGCCAGCTCACCGAAGCCGCTCCGGGACAGGGGATGTATTTCGGACGAAAAACTGTTTTTT
CDR3: CASSPKPLRDRGCISDEKLFF

D: .
size: .
V: TRBV19
J: TRBJ1-5
DNA: TGTGCCAGTAGTTCCCGCGCCAGCGGGACCGTCAATCAGCCCCAGCATTTT
CDR3: CASSSRASGTVNQPQHF

D: .
size: .
V: TRBV27
J: TRBJ2-5
DNA: TGTGCCAGCAGCCCCCCGCCGGGGCAAGAGACCCAGTACTTC
CDR3: CASSPPPGQETQYF

D: .
size: .
V: TRBV9
J: TRBJ1-2
DNA: TGTGCCAGCAGCCCGAGAATACGAAGAAAGGGACACCTACTTCACTATGGCTACACCTTC
CDR3: CASSPRIRRKGHLLHYGYTF

D: TRBD2
size: .
V: TRBV7-9
J: TRBJ2-5
DNA: TGTGCCAGCAGCTTATACCGTCTAGCGGGGAAAGAGACCCAGTACTTC
CDR3: CASSLYRLAGKETQYF

D: .
size: .
V: TRBV5-1
J: TRBJ1-2
DNA: TGCGCCAGCAGCACCTTTGACATGGTTGGCTATGGCTACACCTTC
CDR3: CASSTFDMVGYGYTF

D: .
size: few
V: TRBV6-1
J: TRBJ1-2
DNA: TGTGCCAGCAGTGCCAGTAAGTACTATGGCTACACCTTC
CDR3: CASSASKYYGYTF

D: TRBD1
size: .
V: TRBV5-1
J: TRBJ2-7
DNA: TGCGCCAGCAGCTCAGACAGGGGGGGCGAGCAGTACTTC
CDR3: CASSSDRGGEQYF

D: .
size: .
V: TRBV18
J: TRBJ2-3
DNA: TGTGCCAGCTCACCACCGGTGTTGACAGGCCTCACAGATACGCAGTATTTT
CDR3: CASSPPVLTGLTDTQYF

D: TRBD1
size: once
V: TRBV28
J: TRBJ2-7
DNA: TGTGCCAGCAGTTTATGGGCGACAGGGGGCTCCTACGAGCAGTACTTC
CDR3: CASSLWATGGSYEQYF

D: TRBD1
size: .
V: TRBV5-5
J: TRBJ2-7
DNA: TGTGCCAGCAGCCGAGGACAGGGAGTGTACGAGCAGTACTTC
CDR3: CASSRGQGVYEQYF